The next 30 T cell receptor beta chains were all read from a single sample in a study of post-analysis software for immune sequencing data. Their recognized antigens are unknown. Points from the study as a whole: Elevated frequency relative to controls characterized 4 or 5 TRBV segments in patients, TRBV5-6, TRBV5-1 and TRBV20-1 among them.

Carried by the TCR beta cDNA libraries were unique molecular identifiers. TCRdb reprocessed the PCR reads via MiXCR and lists one record per CDR3 protein. The sample lists some 690,000 distinct CDR3 sequences, approximately 59% occurring once. Material for sequencing was blood. These receptor sequences come from a girl aged 2 to 9 with multiple sclerosis.

The V call is TRBV20-1, the J call TRBJ2-2, with TRBD2 matching 13 bases. There are 16 residues in the CDR3. V shed 6 bases and J 4 bases; nucleotides not matched to a gene: 8. Germline CDR1 reads DFQATT; CDR2 reads SNEGSKA (reference sequence). CDR3 protein: CSARTSGSRGTGELFF. The CDR3 region has the DNA TGCAGTGCGCGGACTAGCGGGAGTCGGGGCACCGGGGAGCTGTTTTTT.

V usage is TRBV5-1 and J usage is TRBJ1-1, with D perhaps TRBD1 (5 bases). V was cut by 4 bases and J by 1 base, with 11 bases left in between. The CDR3 runs to 14 residues. Looked up from germline, CDR1 is SGHRS and CDR2 is YFSETQ. The DNA of the CDR3 is TGCGCCAGCAGCCCTGAAGGACAGAACACTGAAGCTTTCTTT. This gives the protein CASSPEGQNTEAFF.

The rearrangement links TRBV4-1 to TRBJ2-3; 7 bases agree with TRBD2. This CDR3 has 18 amino acids. After removal of 6 bases from V and 0 bases from J, the junction contained 15 bases not matched to a gene. The germline gives CDR1 MGHRA, CDR2 YSYEKL. The CDR3 loop reads CASRPHWGSGLSTDTQYF. Here the CDR3 DNA reads TGCGCCAGCAGACCCCATTGGGGTAGCGGGCTTAGCACAGATACGCAGTATTTT.

On this clonotype: At one end, the junction sequence differs from germline, possibly due to a read error. CDR3 sequence (DNA): TGCGGTGCGAGGGGCAGGATGAACACTGAAGCTTTCTTT. Amino acid sequence: CGARGRMNTEAFF. V usage is TRBV20-1 and J usage is TRBJ1-1, with D tentatively TRBD1 (5 bases). This CDR3 region has 13 residues. From germline, CDR1 is DFQATT and CDR2 SNEGSKA (reference sequence).

V is TRBV20-1 and J is TRBJ2-3, with TRBD1 identical over 7 bases. The CDR3 covers 14 residues. In germline, CDR1 is DFQATT, CDR2 SNEGSKA (reference sequence). The trim removed 3 bases at V and 7 bases at J, leaving 10 bases unmatched. DNA of the CDR3: TGCAGTGCTAGGGGGCAGGGGGATGTGCATACGCAGTATTTT. Translating gives CSARGQGDVHTQYF.

CDR3 loop: CASSLEGTENQPQHF. The CDR3 coding sequence is TGCGCCAGCAGCTTAGAGGGGACAGAGAATCAGCCCCAGCATTTT. The chain recombines TRBV5-1 with TRBJ1-5, with TRBD1 identical over 7 bases. The CDR3 consists of 15 residues. The germline CDR1 and CDR2 sequences are SGHRS and YFSETQ. Trimming removed 2 bases from V and 4 bases from J; junction bases left unmatched: 6.

The chain is built from TRBV11-2 and TRBJ1-2; TRBD1 matches 7 bases. The CDR3 length is 17 residues. Per the germline V gene, CDR1 is SGHAT and CDR2 is FQNNGV. Losses at the gene ends were 3 bases for V and 3 bases for J; bases not matched to a gene: 13. The CDR3 nucleotides read TGTGCCAGCAGCTTTGCTAGGGGGCAGTGGACGGACTATGGCTACACCTTC. Its protein product is CASSFARGQWTDYGYTF.

V gene TRBV7-3 combines with J gene TRBJ2-2; no reliable D call. CDR3 length: 16 residues. V lost 1 base and J lost 5, with 14 bases in between. Germline-derived CDR1 and CDR2 are SGHTA and FQGTGA. Here the CDR3 reads CASSLSLGRGTGELFF. CDR3 nucleotides: TGTGCCAGCAGCTTAAGCCTAGGACGTGGGACCGGGGAGCTGTTTTTT.

The chain couples TRBV7-2 to TRBJ2-1; D unresolved. The germline V gene encodes CDR1 SGHTA and CDR2 FQGNSA. Trimming left V 1 base short and J 2 bases short, with 6 bases between. The CDR3 is made up of 14 amino acids. CDR3 sequence: CASSLDQPYNEQFF. The CDR3 DNA reads as TGTGCCAGCAGCTTAGACCAGCCCTACAATGAGCAGTTCTTC.

The chain joins TRBV6-2 or TRBV6-3 to TRBJ1-5; perhaps TRBD1 as D (6 bases). V was trimmed by 6 bases and J by 2 bases, leaving 14 bases between them. The CDR3 covers 15 residues. CDR1 and CDR2 (germline): MNHEY, SVGEGT. The CDR3: CASSSWGQGNQPQHF. CDR3 nucleotides: TGTGCCAGCAGCTCATGGGGGCAAGGCAATCAGCCCCAGCATTTT.

This clonotype appeared a few times. V and J are TRBV7-2 and TRBJ2-6, with D hard to call. The V gene's germline CDR1 is SGHTA and CDR2 FQGNSA. Trimming removed 3 bases from V and 0 bases from J, with 6 bases in between. CDR3 length equals 15 residues. In nucleotides, the CDR3 is TGTGCCAGCAGCTTTGACCGCTCTGGGGCCAACGTCCTGACTTTC. Protein sequence: CASSFDRSGANVLTF.

V and J are TRBV6-6 and TRBJ1-1, with 7 bases matching TRBD1. Germline V gene lookup returns CDR1 MNHNY and CDR2 SVGAGI (reference sequence). V was clipped by 1 base and J by 3 bases; unmatched bases: 5. The CDR3 length is 15 residues. The CDR3 protein is CASSYWRGRDTEAFF. DNA of the CDR3: TGTGCCAGCAGTTACTGGAGGGGGCGGGACACTGAAGCTTTCTTT.

The DNA for the CDR3 is TGTGCCAGCAGCCAGGGCTACGATCAGTACTTC. This codes for CASSQGYDQYF. The J gene is TRBJ2-5, the V gene TRBV12-3 or TRBV12-4; TRBD1 might be the D (5 bases). V lost 6 bases, J lost 11 bases, and 13 bases lay in between. CDR3 length equals 11 residues.

This clonotype was picked up a small number of times. V is TRBV29-1 and J is TRBJ2-5; D not resolved. Germline V gene lookup returns CDR1 SQVTM and CDR2 ANQGSEA. V dropped 5 bases and J dropped 1 base, with 17 bases sitting between them. The CDR3 consists of 15 residues. The CDR3 DNA reads TGCAGCGTTCCCCTCCCCGGTGGAATCCAAGAGACCCAGTACTTC. Amino acids: CSVPLPGGIQETQYF.

This chain joins TRBV12-3 or TRBV12-4 and TRBJ2-2; TRBD1 or TRBD2 may be the D gene (6 bases each). Trimming shortened V by 6 bases and J by 1 base, and 15 bases separated the two germline ends. This CDR3 region has 16 residues. The CDR3 DNA reads TGTGCCAGCAGCTCACTTAGGGGGGTGAACACCGGGGAGCTGTTTTTT. Translated: CASSSLRGVNTGELFF.

V usage is TRBV5-1 and J usage is TRBJ2-7; 10 bases match TRBD2. Unmatched junction bases numbered 9, after V lost 3 bases and J lost 3 bases. The CDR3 contains 16 residues. CDR1 SGHRS and CDR2 YFSETQ come from the germline V gene. The CDR3 loop reads CASSSTGLAELYEQYF. Here the CDR3 DNA reads TGCGCCAGCAGCTCAACAGGACTAGCGGAGCTCTACGAGCAGTACTTC.

The table lists this clonotype with a count of one. V gene TRBV27 combines with J gene TRBJ2-1; the match to TRBD2 covers 9 bases. V trimming: 8 bases; J trimming: 5 bases; junction bases outside the gene matches: 10. The CDR3 runs to 15 residues. Germline CDR1 reads MNHEY; CDR2 reads SMNVEV (reference sequence). CDR3 loop: CASAPGTSSHNEQFF. As DNA, the CDR3 is TGTGCCAGCGCCCCCGGGACTAGCAGCCACAATGAGCAGTTCTTC.

The CDR3 region is CSVDREGAGAYNEQFF. The CDR3 region has the DNA TGCAGCGTTGACCGGGAGGGGGCAGGGGCCTACAATGAGCAGTTCTTC. The genes are TRBV29-1 and TRBJ2-1; D is possibly TRBD2 (8 bases). The CDR3 contains 16 residues. The V end lost 3 bases, the J end lost 2 bases, and 17 bases lay between the germline ends. Germline CDR1 SQVTM, CDR2 ANQGSEA.

This clonotype was recorded a few times. J is TRBJ1-1 and V is TRBV29-1; a possible D gene is TRBD1 (5 bases). Looked up from germline, CDR1 is SQVTM and CDR2 is ANQGSEA. This CDR3 comprises 12 residues. V lost 4 bases and J lost 8, with 14 bases in between. CDR3 protein: CSVGQGQREAFF. The CDR3 bases are TGCAGCGTTGGCCAGGGTCAGCGAGAAGCTTTCTTT.

This clonotype was counted only a few times. This chain connects TRBV7-9 to TRBJ1-6; TRBD1 is a possible D gene (5 bases). V shed 5 bases and J shed 9 bases, with 11 bases lying between them. Germline CDR1 SEHNR, CDR2 FQNEAQ (reference sequence). This CDR3 is built from 13 residues. CDR3: CASSLRDFSPLHF. CDR3 nucleotides: TGTGCCAGCAGCCTCCGGGACTTTTCACCCCTCCACTTT.

V usage is TRBV4-2 and J usage is TRBJ2-1; TRBD1 aligns across 8 bases. The length of the CDR3 is 11 residues. With V trimmed by 1 base and J by 14 bases, 1 base remained unmatched. CDR1 and CDR2 (germline): LGHNA, YNFKEQ. In DNA, the CDR3 is TGTGCCAGCAGCCAAGCGGGACAGGAGTTCTTC. Translation: CASSQAGQEFF.

This chain uses TRBV20-1 with TRBJ2-1; 7 bases fit TRBD1. CDR1 and CDR2 from the germline V gene are DFQATT and SNEGSKA (reference sequence). The CDR3 extends over 16 amino acids. V lost 3 bases, J lost 5 bases, and 13 bases stayed unmatched. As DNA, the CDR3 is TGCAGTGCTAGGCCTCCTACAGGGGCTAGGGACAATGAGCAGTTCTTC. Amino acid sequence: CSARPPTGARDNEQFF.

V usage is TRBV7-2 and J usage is TRBJ2-1; 8 bases fit TRBD1. J was trimmed by 5 bases and V by 2 bases; bases with no gene match: 8. CDR1 and CDR2 from the germline V gene are SGHTA and FQGNSA. This CDR3 is 16 amino acids long. CDR3 nucleotides: TGTGCCAGCAGCTTACAACCAGGACAGGGCAACAATGAGCAGTTCTTC. Its protein is CASSLQPGQGNNEQFF.

This sequence joins TRBV3-1 and TRBJ2-7; 8 bases match TRBD2. CDR1 LGHDT and CDR2 YNNKEL come from the germline V gene (reference sequence). The CDR3 is made up of 16 amino acids. V gave up 5 bases and J gave up 3 bases; unmatched junction bases: 12. In DNA form, the CDR3 reads TGTGCCAGCAGCGCTGGACTAGCAAGACGAAGCTACGAGCAGTACTTC. Its protein is CASSAGLARRSYEQYF.

This chain joins TRBV7-2 and TRBJ1-2, with no clear D. The V and J ends lost 3 bases and 0 bases respectively, with 11 bases between them. CDR1 is SGHTA, CDR2 FQGNSA, per germline. This CDR3 contains 15 residues. The CDR3 nucleotides are TGTGCCAGCAGCTTCGCTATGACATCTAACTATGGCTACACCTTC. Its protein product is CASSFAMTSNYGYTF.

The chain couples TRBV7-2 to TRBJ2-1; D is ambiguous. Per germline, CDR1 SGHTA and CDR2 FQGNSA. The V gene lost 5 bases and the J gene lost 7 bases, with 9 bases spanning the gap. This CDR3 has 12 amino acids. This chain's CDR3 is CASSALLNEQFF. The CDR3, as DNA: TGTGCCAGCAGCGCCCTTCTAAATGAGCAGTTCTTC.

The V call is TRBV7-6, the J call TRBJ2-7, with D unresolved. In germline, CDR1 is SGHVS, CDR2 FNYEAQ. The CDR3 covers 15 residues. Trimming pared 2 bases from V and 3 bases from J, leaving 14 bases between. This CDR3 is CASSLFPPSSYEQYF. The CDR3 DNA reads as TGTGCCAGCAGCTTATTCCCCCCCAGTAGCTACGAGCAGTACTTC. Full variable domain (remainder filled in from reference TRBV7-6 and TRBJ2-7): GAGVSQSPRYKVTKRGQDVALRCDPISGHVSLYWYRQALGQGPEFLTYFNYEAQQDKSGLPNDRFSAERPEGSISTLTIQRTEQRDSAMYRCASSLFPPSSYEQYFGPGTRLTVT.

The chain employs TRBV20-1 and TRBJ2-1; D is unresolved. Germline V gene sequence: CDR1 DFQATT, CDR2 SNEGSKA (reference sequence). CDR3 length equals 16 residues. V was cut by 2 bases and J by 1 base, with 15 bases left in between. CDR3 sequence (DNA): TGCAGTGCTAGACCCGCTCTTCCCCATTCCTACAATGAGCAGTTCTTC. Translating it yields CSARPALPHSYNEQFF.

The table lists this clonotype with a few counts. This rearrangement joins TRBV5-1 to TRBJ2-7; maybe TRBD2 (6 bases). The germline V gene encodes CDR1 SGHRS and CDR2 YFSETQ. V shed 4 bases and J shed 4 bases, with 27 bases lying between them. The CDR3 runs to 18 residues. The DNA of the CDR3 is TGCGCCAGCAGCCCCTTGTGGGAGGCGACGAGGGGATCTTACGAGCAGTACTTC. This sequence encodes CASSPLWEATRGSYEQYF.

This clonotype was seen more than once but under ten times. The CDR3 is CSVEGGGTDTQYF. The CDR3 DNA follows: TGCAGCGTTGAAGGCGGTGGAACAGATACGCAGTATTTT. The V and J genes are TRBV29-1 and TRBJ2-3; D not certain. CDR3 size: 13 residues. Trimming pared 1 base from V and 3 bases from J, leaving 8 bases between. Germline CDR1 SQVTM, CDR2 ANQGSEA.